This record looks at one T cell receptor beta chain sequence and its context. As originally analysed: Nucleated cell number was recorded as an estimate derived from reference gene primer amplification. Clones were read by immunoSEQ multiplex PCR, and TCRdb kept only the in-frame ones, dropping some. V, J and clone size reflect that table, while D and trimming were determined from the DNA. The table lists about 79,000 clones, around 89% of them singletons. These data come from a study of blood T cell repertoires in COVID-19. Looking at the study overall: The United States, Italy and Spain were the sources of the acute and convalescent COVID-19 samples. The analysed material was cDNA or gDNA that came from T cells, B-cell-depleted T cells, or PBMCs.

The CDR3 loop spans 13 amino acids. Per germline, CDR1 SGHAT and CDR2 FQNNGV. The ends lost 5 bases at V and 6 bases at J; junction bases unmatched: 4. Specimen: peripheral blood. This TCR came from a man between 65 and 80 years old with active or convalescent COVID-19. V and J are TRBV11-2 and TRBJ1-5, with 7 positions matching TRBD1. CDR3 sequence reads: CASSQTGSQPQHF. As DNA, the CDR3 is TGTGCCAGCAGCCAGACAGGGAGTCAGCCCCAGCATTTT.